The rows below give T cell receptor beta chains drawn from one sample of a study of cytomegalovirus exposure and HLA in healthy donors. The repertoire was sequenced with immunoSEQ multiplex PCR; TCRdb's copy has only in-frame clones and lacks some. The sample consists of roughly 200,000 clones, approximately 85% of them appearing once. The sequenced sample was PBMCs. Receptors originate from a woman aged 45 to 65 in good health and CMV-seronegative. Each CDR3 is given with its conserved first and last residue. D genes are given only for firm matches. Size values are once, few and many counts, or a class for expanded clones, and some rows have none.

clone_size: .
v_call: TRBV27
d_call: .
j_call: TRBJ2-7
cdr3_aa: CASSGWEDPTYEQYF
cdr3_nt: TGTGCCAGCAGTGGGTGGGAGGACCCAACCTACGAGCAGTACTTC

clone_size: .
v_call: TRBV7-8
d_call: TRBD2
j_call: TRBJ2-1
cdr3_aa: CASSSETSGHNEQFF
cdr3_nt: TGTGCCAGCAGCTCTGAGACTAGCGGCCACAATGAGCAGTTCTTC

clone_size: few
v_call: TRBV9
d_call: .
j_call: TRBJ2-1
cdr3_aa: CASSVEGLSYNEQFF
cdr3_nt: TGTGCCAGCAGCGTAGAGGGGCTCTCCTACAATGAGCAGTTCTTC

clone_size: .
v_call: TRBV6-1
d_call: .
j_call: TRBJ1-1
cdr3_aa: CASRARPGSDTEAFF
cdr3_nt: TGTGCCAGCAGAGCCCGTCCGGGGTCGGACACTGAAGCTTTCTTT

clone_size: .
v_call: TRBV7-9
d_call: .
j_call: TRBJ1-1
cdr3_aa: CASSLAAHRETKGTEAFF
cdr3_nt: TGTGCCAGCAGCTTAGCGGCCCACAGGGAGACAAAAGGCACTGAAGCTTTCTTT

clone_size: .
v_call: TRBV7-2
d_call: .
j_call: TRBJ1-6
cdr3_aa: CASSYPPEGYNSPLHF
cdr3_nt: TGTGCCAGCAGCTACCCCCCGGAGGGTTATAATTCACCCCTCCACTTT

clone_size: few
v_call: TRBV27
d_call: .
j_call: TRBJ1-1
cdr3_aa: CASNRQRNTEAFF
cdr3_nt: TGTGCCAGCAATCGACAGAGGAACACTGAAGCTTTCTTT

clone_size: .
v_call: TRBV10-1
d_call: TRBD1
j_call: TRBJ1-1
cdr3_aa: CASSPQGAGTEAFF
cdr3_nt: TGCGCCAGCAGCCCACAGGGGGCAGGGACTGAAGCTTTCTTT

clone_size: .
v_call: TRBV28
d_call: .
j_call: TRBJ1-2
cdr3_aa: CASSLPVYVYGYTF
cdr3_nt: TGTGCCAGCAGTTTACCCGTATATGTCTATGGCTACACCTTC

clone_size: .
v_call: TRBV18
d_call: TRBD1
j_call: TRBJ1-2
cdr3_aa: CASSPRLQRTGEHGYTF
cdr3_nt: TGTGCCAGCTCACCACGACTCCAAAGGACAGGGGAGCATGGCTACACCTTC

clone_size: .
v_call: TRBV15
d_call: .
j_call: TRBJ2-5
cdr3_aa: CATSSPKTRPQETQYF
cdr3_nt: TGTGCCACCAGCAGTCCTAAGACTAGACCACAAGAGACCCAGTACTTC

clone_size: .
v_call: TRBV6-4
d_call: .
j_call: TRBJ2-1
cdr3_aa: CASSKEGYEQFF
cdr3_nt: TGTGCCAGCTCCAAAGAGGGCTATGAGCAGTTCTTC

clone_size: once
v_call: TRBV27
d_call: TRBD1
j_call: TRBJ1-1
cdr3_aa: CASSSFGRGLAEAFF
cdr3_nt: TGTGCCAGCAGCTCTTTCGGCAGGGGGCTTGCTGAAGCTTTCTTT

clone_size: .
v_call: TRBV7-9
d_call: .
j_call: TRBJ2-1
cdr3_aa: CASSSTVNEQFF
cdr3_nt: TGTGCCAGCAGCTCGACTGTCAATGAGCAGTTCTTC

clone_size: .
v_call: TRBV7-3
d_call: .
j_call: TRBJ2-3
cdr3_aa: CASSLTQGLDTQYF
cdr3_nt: TGTGCCAGCAGCTTAACTCAGGGGCTGGATACGCAGTATTTT

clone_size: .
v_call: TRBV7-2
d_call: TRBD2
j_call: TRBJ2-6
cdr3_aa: CASSRGLAGGGGANVLTF
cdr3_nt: TGTGCCAGCAGCAGGGGACTAGCGGGAGGGGGTGGGGCCAACGTCCTGACTTTC

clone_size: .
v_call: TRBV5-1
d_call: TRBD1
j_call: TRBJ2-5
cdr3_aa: CASSLSGGLGETQYF
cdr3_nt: TGCGCCAGCAGTCTTTCAGGGGGCTTAGGGGAGACCCAGTACTTC

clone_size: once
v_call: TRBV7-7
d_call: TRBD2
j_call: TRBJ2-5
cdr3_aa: CASSLGTSGETQYF
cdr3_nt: TGTGCCAGCAGCTTAGGGACTAGCGGGGAGACCCAGTACTTC

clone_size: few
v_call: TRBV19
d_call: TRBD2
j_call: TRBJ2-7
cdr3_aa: CASSKGLAGATVGEQYF
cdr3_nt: TGTGCCAGTAGTAAAGGACTAGCGGGAGCTACGGTGGGCGAGCAGTACTTC

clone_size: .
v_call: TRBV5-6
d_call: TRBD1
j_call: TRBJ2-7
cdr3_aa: CASEGQGYEQYF
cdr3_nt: TGTGCCAGCGAAGGACAGGGTTACGAGCAGTACTTC

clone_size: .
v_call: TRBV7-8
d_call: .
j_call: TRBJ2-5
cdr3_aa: CASSPQGGAETQYF
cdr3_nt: TGTGCCAGCAGCCCTCAGGGGGGCGCGGAGACCCAGTACTTC

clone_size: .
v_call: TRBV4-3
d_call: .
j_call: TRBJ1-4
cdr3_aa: CASSQDRRGNEKLFF
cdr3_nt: TGCGCCAGCAGCCAAGATCGTCGCGGAAATGAAAAACTGTTTTTT

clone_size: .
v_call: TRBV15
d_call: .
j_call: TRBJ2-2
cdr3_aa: CATSRDEVTGELFF
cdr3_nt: TGTGCCACCAGCAGAGACGAGGTGACCGGGGAGCTGTTTTTT

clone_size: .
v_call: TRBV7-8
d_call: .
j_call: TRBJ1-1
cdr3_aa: CASSLTESLNTEAFF
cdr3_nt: TGTGCCAGCAGCCTCACAGAGTCCCTGAACACTGAAGCTTTCTTT

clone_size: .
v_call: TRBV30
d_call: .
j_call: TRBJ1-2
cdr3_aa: CAWRLRGENGYTF
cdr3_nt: TGTGCCTGGAGGCTACGGGGGGAGAATGGCTACACCTTC

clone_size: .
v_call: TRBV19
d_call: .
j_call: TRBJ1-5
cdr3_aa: CASSIQYSNQPQHF
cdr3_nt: TGTGCCAGTAGTATACAGTATAGCAATCAGCCCCAGCATTTT

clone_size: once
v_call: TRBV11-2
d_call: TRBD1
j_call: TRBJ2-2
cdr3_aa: CASSPTTGIGTGELFF
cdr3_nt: TGTGCCAGCAGCCCCACGACAGGGATCGGCACCGGGGAGCTGTTTTTT

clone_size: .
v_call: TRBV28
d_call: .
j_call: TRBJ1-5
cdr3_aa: CASTPGVSNQPQHF
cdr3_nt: TGTGCCAGCACCCCCGGGGTTAGCAATCAGCCCCAGCATTTT